A selection of T cell receptor beta chains follows, all from one sample in a study of a mutant IDH1 vaccine in newly diagnosed glioma. Only in-frame clones appear in the TCRdb table, and some are missing; sequencing was by immunoSEQ multiplex PCR. The sample includes around 32,000 clones, approximately 80% of them seen just once. These receptors lack a known antigen. The sequenced sample was PBMCs, obtained from a glioma patient whose treatment included an IDH1 peptide vaccine. The receptor source for this set is a woman aged 18-35 years with glioma. Each CDR3 is given with its conserved first and last residue. D genes are given only for firm matches. Part of the rows lack a size; the others show once, few, many or a class for expanded clones.

j_gene: TRBJ1-1
abundance: -
d_gene: -
v_gene: TRBV2
CDR3aa: CASSFNRPQRAFF
CDR3nt: TGTGCCAGCAGTTTTAACAGGCCGCAGCGAGCTTTCTTT

j_gene: TRBJ2-5
abundance: -
d_gene: -
v_gene: TRBV29-1
CDR3aa: CSVVDLQETQYF
CDR3nt: TGCAGCGTCGTCGACTTGCAAGAGACCCAGTACTTC

j_gene: TRBJ2-5
abundance: -
d_gene: -
v_gene: TRBV30
CDR3aa: CAWSPGGETQYF
CDR3nt: TGTGCCTGGAGTCCGGGCGGAGAGACCCAGTACTTC

j_gene: TRBJ1-2
abundance: -
d_gene: TRBD1
v_gene: TRBV4-1
CDR3aa: CASSQVQGGQYGYTF
CDR3nt: TGCGCCAGCAGCCAAGTACAGGGGGGGCAATATGGCTACACCTTC

j_gene: TRBJ2-2
abundance: few
d_gene: TRBD1
v_gene: TRBV29-1
CDR3aa: CSVGTGAGELFF
CDR3nt: TGCAGCGTTGGGACAGGGGCCGGGGAGCTGTTTTTT

j_gene: TRBJ2-7
abundance: -
d_gene: TRBD2
v_gene: TRBV9
CDR3aa: CASTPSGSLIDEQYF
CDR3nt: TGTGCCAGCACCCCTAGCGGGAGCTTGATCGACGAGCAGTACTTC

j_gene: TRBJ1-1
abundance: once
d_gene: TRBD1
v_gene: TRBV7-9
CDR3aa: CASRRDSLNTEAFF
CDR3nt: TGTGCCAGCAGGCGGGACAGCCTGAACACTGAAGCTTTCTTT

j_gene: TRBJ1-2
abundance: -
d_gene: -
v_gene: TRBV6-6
CDR3aa: CASSYEYSGGYTF
CDR3nt: TGTGCCAGCAGTTACGAGTACTCGGGGGGCTACACCTTC

j_gene: TRBJ1-2
abundance: few
d_gene: -
v_gene: TRBV4-2
CDR3aa: CASSQDQAANYGYTF
CDR3nt: TGTGCCAGCAGCCAAGATCAAGCAGCTAACTATGGCTACACCTTC

j_gene: TRBJ2-4
abundance: -
d_gene: TRBD2
v_gene: TRBV5-1
CDR3aa: CASSFAGEAKNIQYF
CDR3nt: TGCGCCAGCAGCTTCGCGGGGGAAGCCAAAAACATTCAGTACTTC

j_gene: TRBJ2-2
abundance: -
d_gene: TRBD2
v_gene: TRBV7-2
CDR3aa: CASSYRLAGNPGELFF
CDR3nt: TGTGCCAGCAGCTACAGACTAGCGGGGAACCCCGGGGAGCTGTTTTTT

j_gene: TRBJ2-7
abundance: -
d_gene: TRBD2
v_gene: TRBV30
CDR3aa: CAGGEGEQYF
CDR3nt: TGTGCCGGAGGGGAGGGCGAGCAGTACTTC

j_gene: TRBJ1-5
abundance: once
d_gene: -
v_gene: TRBV19
CDR3aa: CASSISNQPQHF
CDR3nt: TGTGCCAGTAGTATCAGCAATCAGCCCCAGCATTTT

j_gene: TRBJ1-3
abundance: few
d_gene: -
v_gene: TRBV29-1
CDR3aa: CSVDIPGNTIYF
CDR3nt: TGCAGCGTTGACATCCCTGGAAACACCATATATTTT

j_gene: TRBJ2-2
abundance: -
d_gene: -
v_gene: TRBV9
CDR3aa: CASSARGATGELFF
CDR3nt: TGTGCCAGCAGCGCCCGAGGGGCAACCGGGGAGCTGTTTTTT

j_gene: TRBJ1-5
abundance: -
d_gene: TRBD1
v_gene: TRBV5-6
CDR3aa: CASSANLQGGGNQPQHF
CDR3nt: TGTGCCAGCAGCGCGAATTTACAGGGGGGAGGCAATCAGCCCCAGCATTTT

j_gene: TRBJ2-3
abundance: -
d_gene: -
v_gene: TRBV9
CDR3aa: CASSVGGTITDTQYF
CDR3nt: TGTGCCAGCAGCGTAGGCGGGACGATCACAGATACGCAGTATTTT

j_gene: TRBJ2-5
abundance: -
d_gene: -
v_gene: TRBV6-1
CDR3aa: CASSELMGTASQETQYF
CDR3nt: TGTGCCAGCAGTGAACTCATGGGTACAGCCAGTCAAGAGACCCAGTACTTC

j_gene: TRBJ2-7
abundance: -
d_gene: -
v_gene: TRBV9
CDR3aa: CASSVGSASGGLYEQYF
CDR3nt: TGTGCCAGCAGCGTAGGGTCCGCTTCGGGGGGCCTCTACGAGCAGTACTTC

j_gene: TRBJ2-5
abundance: -
d_gene: -
v_gene: TRBV5-5
CDR3aa: CASSLRDVNAQYF
CDR3nt: TGTGCCAGCAGCCTCCGGGACGTAAATGCCCAGTACTTC

j_gene: TRBJ1-5
abundance: few
d_gene: -
v_gene: TRBV21-1
CDR3aa: CASIEASFGDRWGQPQHF
CDR3nt: TGTGCCAGCATCGAGGCGTCTTTCGGGGACAGATGGGGTCAGCCCCAGCATTTT

j_gene: TRBJ2-7
abundance: -
d_gene: -
v_gene: TRBV30
CDR3aa: CASHPYGLENEQYF
CDR3nt: TGTGCCTCCCATCCTTATGGATTGGAGAACGAGCAGTACTTC

j_gene: TRBJ2-7
abundance: -
d_gene: -
v_gene: TRBV19
CDR3aa: CASSIKGEREQYF
CDR3nt: TGTGCCAGTAGTATTAAAGGAGAGAGAGAGCAGTACTTC

j_gene: TRBJ1-3
abundance: once
d_gene: -
v_gene: TRBV7-9
CDR3aa: CASSFKDYGNTIYF
CDR3nt: TGTGCCAGCAGCTTCAAAGATTATGGAAACACCATATATTTT

j_gene: TRBJ2-2
abundance: -
d_gene: TRBD1
v_gene: TRBV28
CDR3aa: CASSNYGTANTGELFF
CDR3nt: TGTGCCAGCAGTAACTACGGGACAGCAAACACCGGGGAGCTGTTTTTT

j_gene: TRBJ2-1
abundance: -
d_gene: TRBD2
v_gene: TRBV7-2
CDR3aa: CASSFTSGAYNEQFF
CDR3nt: TGTGCCAGCAGCTTTACTAGCGGAGCCTACAATGAGCAGTTCTTC

j_gene: TRBJ1-2
abundance: -
d_gene: -
v_gene: TRBV19
CDR3aa: CASSTRDNYGYTF
CDR3nt: TGTGCCAGTAGTACCCGGGACAACTATGGCTACACCTTC

j_gene: TRBJ1-4
abundance: -
d_gene: -
v_gene: TRBV28
CDR3aa: CASSLLGPGGKLFF
CDR3nt: TGTGCCAGCAGTTTATTAGGCCCGGGGGGAAAACTGTTTTTT